This entry describes one T cell receptor (beta chain). The data were obtained in a study of control samples from healthy donors and cancer patients. Only in-frame clones appear in the TCRdb table, and some are missing; sequencing was by immunoSEQ multiplex PCR. The sample lists about 250,000 clones; almost 85% were seen once. This CDR3 is built from 13 residues. Trimming stripped 2 bases from V and 6 bases from J, with 10 bases between. Germline V gene sequence: CDR1 MNHNS, CDR2 SASEGT. Material for sequencing was PBMCs. This sequence joins TRBV6-1 and TRBJ1-2, with D possibly being TRBD1 (6 bases). This TCR derives from a woman aged 60-75 years with lung cancer. In DNA, the CDR3 is TGTGCCAGCAGTGAAAGGGGGGACCATGGCTACACCTTC. Protein sequence: CASSERGDHGYTF.